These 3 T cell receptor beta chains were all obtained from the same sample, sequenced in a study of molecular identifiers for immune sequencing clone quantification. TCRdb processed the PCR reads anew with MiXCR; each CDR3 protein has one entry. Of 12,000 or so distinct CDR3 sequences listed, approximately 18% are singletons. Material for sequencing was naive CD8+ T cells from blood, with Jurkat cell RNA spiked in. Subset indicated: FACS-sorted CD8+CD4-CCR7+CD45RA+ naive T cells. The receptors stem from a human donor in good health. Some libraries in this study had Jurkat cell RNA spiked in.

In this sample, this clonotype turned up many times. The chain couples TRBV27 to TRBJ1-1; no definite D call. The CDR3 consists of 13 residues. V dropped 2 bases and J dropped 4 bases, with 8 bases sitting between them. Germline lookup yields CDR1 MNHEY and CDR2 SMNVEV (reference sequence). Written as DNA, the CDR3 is TGTGCCAGCAGTTTAGGGCGAGGCACTGAAGCTTTCTTT. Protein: CASSLGRGTEAFF.

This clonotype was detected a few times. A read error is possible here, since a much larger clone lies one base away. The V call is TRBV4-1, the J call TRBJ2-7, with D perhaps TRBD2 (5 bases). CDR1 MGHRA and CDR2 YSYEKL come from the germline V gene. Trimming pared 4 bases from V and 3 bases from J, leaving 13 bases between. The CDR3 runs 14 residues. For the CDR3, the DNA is TGCGCCAGCAGCCGGACGGGAAGCCACTACGAGCAGTACTTC. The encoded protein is CASSRTGSHYEQYF.

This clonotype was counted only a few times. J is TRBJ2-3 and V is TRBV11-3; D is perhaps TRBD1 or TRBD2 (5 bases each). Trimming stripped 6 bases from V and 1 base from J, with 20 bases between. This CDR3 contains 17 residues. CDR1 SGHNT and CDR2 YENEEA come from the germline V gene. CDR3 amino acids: CASSSLLGLARTDTQYF. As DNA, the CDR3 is TGTGCCAGCAGTTCCCTCTTGGGGCTAGCCCGCACAGATACGCAGTATTTT.